The source of this TCR beta chain is a study of T cells in Graves' hyperthyroidism and ophthalmopathy. Study-wide points: A median approximately 6.5 months before onset, the model predicted ophthalmopathy. A model of 13 V-J features distinguished ophthalmopathy from stable hyperthyroidism. Most thyroid-expanded clonotypes above 0.001 were also found in blood.

RNA transcripts provided the source from which TCR beta CDR3 regions were amplified. TCR CDR3 regions were first amplified by RT-PCR with HTBI primers. Via MiXCR, TCRdb re-called the multiplex PCR reads, giving one row per CDR3 protein. This table has around 690,000 distinct CDR3 sequences, around 15% appearing once. A patient was excluded if there was uncontrolled infection, other autoimmune disease, pregnancy or lactation. This clonotype was observed a few times. Antigen specificity is unknown. CDR3 length: 14 amino acids. With 1 base removed from V and 3 bases from J, the gap between germline ends came to 8 bases. Looked up from germline, CDR1 is MGHDK and CDR2 is SYGVNS.

The material sequenced was blood. The chain employs TRBV25-1 and TRBJ2-3; D gene uncertain. The sequence came from a man in his fifties or sixties with Graves' hyperthyroidism. CDR3 amino acids: CASSESGPTDTQYF. The CDR3 region has the DNA TGTGCCAGCAGTGAATCTGGACCTACAGATACGCAGTATTTT.